The 9 T cell receptor beta chains in this list originate from one sample, sequenced in a study of shared clonotypes between healthy human individuals. Profiled with immunoSEQ multiplex PCR; TCRdb holds only in-frame clones, not every one. Seen here are around 2.3 million clones, around 95% observed once, and the top ten hold approximately 0.13%. Sequenced: naive CD4+ T cells sorted from blood. Subset reported: CD45RA+ positively selected. These receptors were collected from a young man in good health.

The chain joins TRBV10-1 to TRBJ1-6, with unresolved D. The V gene lost 2 bases and the J gene lost 9 bases, with 8 bases spanning the gap. This CDR3 is 13 amino acids long. Germline-derived CDR1 and CDR2 are WNHNN and SYGVQD (reference sequence). Here the CDR3 reads CASSETGFSPLHF. The CDR3 nucleotides are TGCGCCAGCAGTGAGACGGGGTTTTCACCCCTCCACTTT.

This clone was recorded only once. J is TRBJ2-1 and V is TRBV5-4; 9 bases are a match to TRBD2. Germline V gene lookup returns CDR1 SGHNT and CDR2 YYREEE (reference sequence). This CDR3 comprises 15 residues. J lost 7 bases, V lost 5 bases, and 10 bases had no gene match. The CDR3 reads CASRLAGVTGNEQFF. The DNA of the CDR3 is TGTGCCAGCAGGTTAGCGGGAGTAACGGGTAATGAGCAGTTCTTC.

Notes on this clone: Additional DNA sequences in this sample encode the identical CDR3. The rearrangement uses TRBV5-1 and TRBJ2-1, with D perhaps being TRBD1 or TRBD2 (6 bases each). Germline loops: CDR1 SGHRS, CDR2 YFSETQ. This CDR3 has 15 residues. Trimming stripped 0 bases from V and 1 base from J, with 8 bases between. The CDR3 is CASSLEGGSYNEQFF. In nucleotides, the CDR3 is TGCGCCAGCAGCTTGGAGGGGGGATCCTACAATGAGCAGTTCTTC.

J is TRBJ1-1 and V is TRBV29-1; tentatively, D is TRBD1 (6 bases). The length of the CDR3 is 13 residues. Germline V gives CDR1 SQVTM, CDR2 ANQGSEA. The V and J ends lost 7 bases and 1 base respectively, with 13 bases between them. The CDR3: CSAVRGPNTEAFF. In DNA form, the CDR3 reads TGCAGCGCCGTCCGGGGGCCGAACACTGAAGCTTTCTTT.

J is TRBJ1-1 and V is TRBV2; D is possibly TRBD1 (6 bases). The CDR3 runs 14 residues. CDR1 and CDR2 (germline): SNHLY, FYNNEI. The ends were cut back, 8 bases at V and 1 base at J, with 14 bases in the middle. CDR3 nucleotides: TGTGCCAGCGGTGCTACAGGGACGAACACTGAAGCTTTCTTT. Its translation is CASGATGTNTEAFF.

The chain recombines TRBV6-1 with TRBJ2-1; D is unresolved. The germline V gene encodes CDR1 MNHNS and CDR2 SASEGT. The CDR3 runs 11 residues. Trimming pared 3 bases from V and 8 bases from J, leaving 5 bases between. For the CDR3, the DNA is TGTGCCAGCAGTGATCGTGATGAGCAGTTCTTC. Its translation is CASSDRDEQFF.

The chain recombines TRBV6-6 with TRBJ1-1; D might be TRBD1 (6 bases). Germline CDR1 MNHNY, CDR2 SVGAGI (reference sequence). The ends were cut back, 2 bases at V and 9 bases at J, with 10 bases in the middle. This CDR3 has 12 residues. CDR3 amino acids: CASSYTGTKAFF. CDR3 bases: TGTGCCAGCAGTTACACCGGGACAAAAGCTTTCTTT.

The chain uses TRBV7-2 and TRBJ1-1; no clear D. Germline CDR1 and CDR2: SGHTA and FQGNSA. V was pared by 2 bases and J by 0 bases, with 7 bases between. The CDR3 covers 14 residues. As DNA, the CDR3 is TGTGCCAGCAGCTTATACAGCATGAACACTGAAGCTTTCTTT. The encoded protein is CASSLYSMNTEAFF.

This chain uses TRBV19 with TRBJ2-1, with no clear D. The germline V gene encodes CDR1 LNHDA and CDR2 SQIVND (reference sequence). The CDR3 runs 15 residues. Trimming stripped 6 bases from V and 0 bases from J, with 12 bases between. In DNA form, the CDR3 reads TGTGCCAGTAGCCCACTGTGGAGCTCCTACAATGAGCAGTTCTTC. This translates into CASSPLWSSYNEQFF.